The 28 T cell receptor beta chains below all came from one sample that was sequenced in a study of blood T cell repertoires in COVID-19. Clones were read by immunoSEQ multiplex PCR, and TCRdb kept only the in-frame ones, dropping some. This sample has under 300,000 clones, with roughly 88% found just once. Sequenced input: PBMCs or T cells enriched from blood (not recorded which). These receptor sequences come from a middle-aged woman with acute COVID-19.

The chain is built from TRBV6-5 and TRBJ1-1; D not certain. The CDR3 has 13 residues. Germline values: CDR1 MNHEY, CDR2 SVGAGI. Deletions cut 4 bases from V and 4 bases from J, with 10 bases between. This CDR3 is CASSSHGSTEAFF. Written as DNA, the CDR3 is TGTGCCAGCAGTTCCCATGGGAGCACTGAAGCTTTCTTT.

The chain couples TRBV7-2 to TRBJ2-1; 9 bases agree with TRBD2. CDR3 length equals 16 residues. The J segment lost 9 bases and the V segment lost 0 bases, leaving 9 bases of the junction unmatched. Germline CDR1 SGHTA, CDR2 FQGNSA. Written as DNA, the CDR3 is TGTGCCAGCAGCTTAGCGTACCGCGGGGGGGCCGTTGAGCAGTTCTTC. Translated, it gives CASSLAYRGGAVEQFF. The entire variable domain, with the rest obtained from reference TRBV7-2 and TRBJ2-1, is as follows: GAGVSQSPSNKVTEKGKDVELRCDPISGHTALYWYRQSLGQGLEFLIYFQGNSAPDKSGLPSDRFSAERTGGSVSTLTIQRTQQEDSAVYLCASSLAYRGGAVEQFFGPGTRLTVL.

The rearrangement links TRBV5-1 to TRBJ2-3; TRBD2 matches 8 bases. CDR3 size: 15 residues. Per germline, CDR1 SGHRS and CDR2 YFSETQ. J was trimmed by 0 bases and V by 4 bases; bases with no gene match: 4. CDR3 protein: CASSLSGTSTDTQYF. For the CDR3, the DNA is TGCGCCAGCAGCCTTAGCGGGACTAGCACAGATACGCAGTATTTT.

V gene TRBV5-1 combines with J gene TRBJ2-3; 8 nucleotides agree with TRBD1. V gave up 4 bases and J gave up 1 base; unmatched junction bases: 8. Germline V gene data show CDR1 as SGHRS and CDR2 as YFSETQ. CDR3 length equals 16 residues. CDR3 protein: CASSPNPGQGTDTQYF. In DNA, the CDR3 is TGCGCCAGCAGCCCGAACCCGGGACAGGGCACAGATACGCAGTATTTT.

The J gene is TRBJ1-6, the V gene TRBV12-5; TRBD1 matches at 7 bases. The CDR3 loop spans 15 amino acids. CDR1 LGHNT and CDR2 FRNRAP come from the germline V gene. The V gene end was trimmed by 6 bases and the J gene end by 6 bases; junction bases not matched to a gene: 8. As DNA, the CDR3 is TGTGCTAGTGGACCCGACAGGGCTATTAATTCACCCCTCCACTTT. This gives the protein CASGPDRAINSPLHF.

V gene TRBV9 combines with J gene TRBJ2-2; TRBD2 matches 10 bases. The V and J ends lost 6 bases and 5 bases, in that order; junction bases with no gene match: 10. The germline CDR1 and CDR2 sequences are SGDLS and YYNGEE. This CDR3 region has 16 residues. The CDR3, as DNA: TGTGCCAGCACCGTCGGGGCTAGCGGGGGAACCGGGGAGCTGTTTTTT. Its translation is CASTVGASGGTGELFF.

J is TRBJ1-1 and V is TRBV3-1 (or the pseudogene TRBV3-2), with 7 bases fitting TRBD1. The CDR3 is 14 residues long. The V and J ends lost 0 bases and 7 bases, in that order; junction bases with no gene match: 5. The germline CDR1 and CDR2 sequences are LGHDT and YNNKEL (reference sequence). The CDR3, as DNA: TGTGCCAGCAGCCAAGATCGAGGGGGCCTTGAAGCTTTCTTT. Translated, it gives CASSQDRGGLEAFF.

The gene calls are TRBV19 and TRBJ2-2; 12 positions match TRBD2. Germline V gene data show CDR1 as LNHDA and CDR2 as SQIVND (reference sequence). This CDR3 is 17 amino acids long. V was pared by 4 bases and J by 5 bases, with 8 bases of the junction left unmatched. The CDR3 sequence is CASSTRLAGVGTGELFF. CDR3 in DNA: TGTGCCAGTAGTACCCGACTAGCGGGAGTGGGAACCGGGGAGCTGTTTTTT.

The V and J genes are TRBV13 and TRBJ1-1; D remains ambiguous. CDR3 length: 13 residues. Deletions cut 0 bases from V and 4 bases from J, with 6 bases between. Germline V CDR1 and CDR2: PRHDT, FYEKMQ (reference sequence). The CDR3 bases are TGTGCCAGCAGCTTAGGGCCGGGCACTGAAGCTTTCTTT. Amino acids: CASSLGPGTEAFF.

This chain's CDR3 is CASSPVRTGELFF. In DNA, the CDR3 is TGTGCCAGCAGCCCCGTTCGGACCGGGGAGCTGTTTTTT. The rearrangement uses TRBV3-1 (or the pseudogene TRBV3-2) and TRBJ2-2; no clear D. The CDR3 is made up of 13 amino acids. Germline V lookup: CDR1 LGHDT, CDR2 YNNKEL (reference sequence). Deletions cut 4 bases from V and 5 bases from J, with 8 bases between.

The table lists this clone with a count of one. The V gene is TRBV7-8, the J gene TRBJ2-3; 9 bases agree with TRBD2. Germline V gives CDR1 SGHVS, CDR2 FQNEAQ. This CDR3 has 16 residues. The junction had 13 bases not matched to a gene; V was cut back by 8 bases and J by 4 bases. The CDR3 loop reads CASQYGLAGSADTQYF. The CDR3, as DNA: TGTGCCAGCCAATACGGGCTAGCGGGGTCGGCAGATACGCAGTATTTT.

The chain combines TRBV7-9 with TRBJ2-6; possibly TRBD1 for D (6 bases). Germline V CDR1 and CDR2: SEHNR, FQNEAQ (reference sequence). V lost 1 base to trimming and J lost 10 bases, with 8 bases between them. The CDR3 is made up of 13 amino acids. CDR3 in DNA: TGTGCCAGCAGCTTAGATCAGGGGAACGTCCTGACTTTC. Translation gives CASSLDQGNVLTF.

In DNA form, the CDR3 reads TGTGCCACCAGTGAACGTAGAACTTACACCGGGGAGCTGTTTTTT. This codes for CATSERRTYTGELFF. The rearrangement joins TRBV24-1 to TRBJ2-2, with D hard to call. V dropped 4 bases and J dropped 3 bases, with 11 bases sitting between them. This CDR3 comprises 15 residues. Germline V lookup: CDR1 KGHDR, CDR2 SFDVKD.

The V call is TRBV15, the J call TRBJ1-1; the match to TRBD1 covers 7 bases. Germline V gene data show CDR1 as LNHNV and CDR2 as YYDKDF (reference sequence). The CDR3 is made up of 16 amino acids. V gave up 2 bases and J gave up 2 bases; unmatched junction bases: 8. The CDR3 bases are TGTGCCACCAGCAGAACTTCAGGGGGATTTAACACTGAAGCTTTCTTT. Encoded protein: CATSRTSGGFNTEAFF.

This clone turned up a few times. The CDR3 loop reads CASRQGTDLYEQYF. The DNA of the CDR3 is TGTGCCAGCAGGCAAGGGACAGACCTTTACGAGCAGTACTTC. This chain uses TRBV6-5 with TRBJ2-7, with 7 positions matching TRBD1. This CDR3 is 14 amino acids long. CDR1 is MNHEY and CDR2 is SVGAGI in the germline V gene. The J segment lost 4 bases and the V segment lost 6 bases, leaving 9 bases of the junction unmatched.

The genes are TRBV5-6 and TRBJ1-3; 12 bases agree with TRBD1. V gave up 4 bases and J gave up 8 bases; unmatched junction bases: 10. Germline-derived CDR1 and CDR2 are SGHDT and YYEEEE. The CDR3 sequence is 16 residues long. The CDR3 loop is CASSLVGQGAIHTIYF. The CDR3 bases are TGTGCCAGCAGCCTGGTGGGACAGGGGGCCATTCACACCATATATTTT.

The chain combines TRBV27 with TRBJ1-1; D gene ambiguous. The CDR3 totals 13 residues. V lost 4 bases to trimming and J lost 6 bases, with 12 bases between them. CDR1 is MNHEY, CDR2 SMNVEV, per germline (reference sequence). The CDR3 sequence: CASSWIWGAEAFF. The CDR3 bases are TGTGCCAGCAGTTGGATTTGGGGAGCTGAAGCTTTCTTT.

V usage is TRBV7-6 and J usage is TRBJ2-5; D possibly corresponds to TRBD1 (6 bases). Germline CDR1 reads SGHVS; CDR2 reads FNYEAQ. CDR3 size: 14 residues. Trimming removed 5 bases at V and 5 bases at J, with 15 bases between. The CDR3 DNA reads TGTGCCAGCAGCGGAACAGGGTTGAGCGAGACCCAGTACTTC. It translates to CASSGTGLSETQYF.

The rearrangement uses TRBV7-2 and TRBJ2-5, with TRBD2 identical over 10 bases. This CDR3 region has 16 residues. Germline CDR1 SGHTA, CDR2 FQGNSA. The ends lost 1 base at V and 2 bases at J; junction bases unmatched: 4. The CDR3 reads CASSLGTAGGQETQYF. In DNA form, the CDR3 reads TGTGCCAGCAGCTTAGGTACAGCGGGAGGGCAAGAGACCCAGTACTTC.

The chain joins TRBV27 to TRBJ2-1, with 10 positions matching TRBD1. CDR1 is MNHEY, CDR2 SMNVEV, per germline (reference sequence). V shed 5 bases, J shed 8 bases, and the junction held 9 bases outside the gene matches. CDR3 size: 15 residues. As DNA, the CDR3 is TGTGCCAGCAGTATCGACAGGGGGCGCGGCGATGAGCAGTTCTTC. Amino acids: CASSIDRGRGDEQFF.

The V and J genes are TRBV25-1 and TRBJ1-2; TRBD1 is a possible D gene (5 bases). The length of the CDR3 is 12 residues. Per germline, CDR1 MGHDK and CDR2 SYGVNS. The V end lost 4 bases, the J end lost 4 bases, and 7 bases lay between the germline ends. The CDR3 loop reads CASSGQTYGYTF. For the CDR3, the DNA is TGTGCCAGCAGTGGACAGACCTATGGCTACACCTTC.

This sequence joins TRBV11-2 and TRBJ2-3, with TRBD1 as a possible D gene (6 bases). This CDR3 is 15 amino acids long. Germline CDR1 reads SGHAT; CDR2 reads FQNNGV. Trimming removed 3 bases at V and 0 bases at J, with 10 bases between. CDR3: CASSLGTKSTDTQYF. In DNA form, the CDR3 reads TGTGCCAGCAGCTTGGGGACAAAGAGCACAGATACGCAGTATTTT.

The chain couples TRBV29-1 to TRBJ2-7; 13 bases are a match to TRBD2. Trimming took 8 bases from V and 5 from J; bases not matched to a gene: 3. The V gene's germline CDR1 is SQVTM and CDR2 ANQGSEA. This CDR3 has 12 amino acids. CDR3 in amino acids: CSCGLAGDEQYF. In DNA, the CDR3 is TGCAGCTGCGGACTAGCGGGGGACGAGCAGTACTTC.

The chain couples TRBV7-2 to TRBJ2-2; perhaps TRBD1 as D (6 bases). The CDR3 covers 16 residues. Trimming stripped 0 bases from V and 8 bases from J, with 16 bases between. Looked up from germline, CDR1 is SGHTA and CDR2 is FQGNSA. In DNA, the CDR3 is TGTGCCAGCAGCTTAGCGCAGGGGCATGTTTTGGGGGAGCTGTTTTTT. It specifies CASSLAQGHVLGELFF.

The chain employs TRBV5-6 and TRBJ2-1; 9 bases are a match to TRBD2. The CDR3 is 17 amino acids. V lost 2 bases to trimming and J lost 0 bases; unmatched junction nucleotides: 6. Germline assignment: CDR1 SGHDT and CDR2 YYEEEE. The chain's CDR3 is CASSLLGLAGSYNEQFF. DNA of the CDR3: TGTGCCAGCAGCTTACTGGGACTAGCAGGCTCCTACAATGAGCAGTTCTTC.

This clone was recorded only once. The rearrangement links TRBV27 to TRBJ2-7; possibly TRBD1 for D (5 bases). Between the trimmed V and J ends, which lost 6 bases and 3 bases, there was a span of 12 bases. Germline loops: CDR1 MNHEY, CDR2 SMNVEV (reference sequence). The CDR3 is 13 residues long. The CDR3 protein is CASSPIRGYEQYF. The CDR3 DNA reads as TGTGCCAGCAGCCCTATAAGGGGCTACGAGCAGTACTTC.

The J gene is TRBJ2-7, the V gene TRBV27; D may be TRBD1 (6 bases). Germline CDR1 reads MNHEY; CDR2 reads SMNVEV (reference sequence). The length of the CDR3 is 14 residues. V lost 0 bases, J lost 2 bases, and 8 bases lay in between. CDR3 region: CASSLSRGTYEQYF. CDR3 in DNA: TGTGCCAGCAGTTTATCCAGGGGTACCTACGAGCAGTACTTC.

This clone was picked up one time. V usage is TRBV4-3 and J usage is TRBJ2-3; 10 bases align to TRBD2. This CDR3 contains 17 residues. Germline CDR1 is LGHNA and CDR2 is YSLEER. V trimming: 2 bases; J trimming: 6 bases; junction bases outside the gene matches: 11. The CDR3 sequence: CASSQTPSGGAADTQYF. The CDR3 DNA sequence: TGCGCCAGCAGCCAAACCCCAAGCGGGGGGGCCGCGGATACGCAGTATTTT.